This T cell receptor beta chain was found in a study of response to subunit inactivated influenza vaccine. This CDR3 region has 14 residues. V was cut by 3 bases and J by 0 bases, with 7 bases left in between. The germline CDR1 and CDR2 sequences are SGHTA and FQGNSA. The table lists this clonotype with many counts. In TCRdb, the RT-PCR reads were re-called with MiXCR into one record per CDR3 protein. The table records some 570,000 distinct CDR3 sequences, 11% of them present only once. These data also featured in a second study, about T cells expressing NK-cell markers. This second study notes: 5'RACE template switching with UMIs generated TCR beta cDNA. The TCR beta repertoires were obtained from sorted CD3+CD56+NKG2C+, CD3+CD56+NKG2C- and CD3+CD56-NKG2C+ T cells.

This sample comprised PBMCs from blood, obtained on the day of vaccination. The V gene is TRBV7-2, the J gene TRBJ2-3; D is unclear. The source of this sequence is a man between 50 and 59 years old who received an inactivated influenza vaccine. The CDR3 region has the DNA TGTGCCAGCAGCTTTTGGGGTAGCACAGATACGCAGTATTTT. It encodes CASSFWGSTDTQYF. The full variable domain, with the rest looked up from reference TRBV7-2 and TRBJ2-3, is GAGVSQSPSNKVTEKGKDVELRCDPISGHTALYWYRQSLGQGLEFLIYFQGNSAPDKSGLPSDRFSAERTGGSVSTLTIQRTQQEDSAVYLCASSFWGSTDTQYFGPGTRLTVL.